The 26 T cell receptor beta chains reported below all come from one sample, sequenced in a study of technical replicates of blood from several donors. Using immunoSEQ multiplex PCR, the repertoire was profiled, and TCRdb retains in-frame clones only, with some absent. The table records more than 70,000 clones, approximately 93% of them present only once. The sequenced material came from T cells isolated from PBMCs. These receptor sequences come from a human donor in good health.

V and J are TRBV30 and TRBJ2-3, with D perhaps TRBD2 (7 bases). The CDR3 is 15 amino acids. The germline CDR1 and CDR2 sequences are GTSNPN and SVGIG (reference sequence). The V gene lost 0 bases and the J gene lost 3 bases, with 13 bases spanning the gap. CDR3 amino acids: CAWSVGGASTDTQYF. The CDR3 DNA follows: TGTGCCTGGAGTGTAGGGGGGGCCTCGACAGATACGCAGTATTTT.

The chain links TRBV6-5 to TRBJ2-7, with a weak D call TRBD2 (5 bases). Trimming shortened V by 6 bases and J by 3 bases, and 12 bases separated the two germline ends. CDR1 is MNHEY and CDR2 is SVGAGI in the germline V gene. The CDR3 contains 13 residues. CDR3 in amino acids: CASRGSWDYEQYF. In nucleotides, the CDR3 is TGTGCCAGCAGGGGGAGCTGGGACTACGAGCAGTACTTC.

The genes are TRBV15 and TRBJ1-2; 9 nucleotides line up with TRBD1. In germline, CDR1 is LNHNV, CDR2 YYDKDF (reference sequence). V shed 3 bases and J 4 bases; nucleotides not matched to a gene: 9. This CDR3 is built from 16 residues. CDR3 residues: CATSREPGQGPYGYTF. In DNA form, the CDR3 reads TGTGCCACCAGCAGGGAACCGGGACAGGGACCCTATGGCTACACCTTC.

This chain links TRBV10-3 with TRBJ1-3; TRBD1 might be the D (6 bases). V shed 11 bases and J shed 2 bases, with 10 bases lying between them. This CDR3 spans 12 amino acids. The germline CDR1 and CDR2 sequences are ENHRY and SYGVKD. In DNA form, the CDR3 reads TGTGCCGCCCAGGGGACTGGAAACACCATATATTTT. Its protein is CAAQGTGNTIYF.

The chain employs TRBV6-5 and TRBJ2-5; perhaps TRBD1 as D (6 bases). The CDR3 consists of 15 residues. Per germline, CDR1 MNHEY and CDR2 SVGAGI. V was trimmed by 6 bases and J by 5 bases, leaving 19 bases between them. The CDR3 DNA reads TGTGCCAGCAGCGTCGGACAGCGAGTTCGGGAGACCCAGTACTTC. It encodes CASSVGQRVRETQYF.

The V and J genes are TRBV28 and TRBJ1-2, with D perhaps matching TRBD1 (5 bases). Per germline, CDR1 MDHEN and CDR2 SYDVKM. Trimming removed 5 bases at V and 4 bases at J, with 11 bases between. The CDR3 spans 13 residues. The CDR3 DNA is TGTGCCAGCAGTACCCGACAGAGCTATGGCTACACCTTC. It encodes CASSTRQSYGYTF.

The CDR3 loop is CASSEMGLAGGGSYNEQFF. DNA for the CDR3: TGTGCCAGCAGTGAGATGGGACTAGCGGGAGGAGGCTCCTACAATGAGCAGTTCTTC. The chain links TRBV6-1 to TRBJ2-1; 15 bases fit TRBD2. V was pared by 3 bases and J by 0 bases, with 6 bases of the junction left unmatched. The germline gives CDR1 MNHNS, CDR2 SASEGT. The CDR3 runs to 19 residues.

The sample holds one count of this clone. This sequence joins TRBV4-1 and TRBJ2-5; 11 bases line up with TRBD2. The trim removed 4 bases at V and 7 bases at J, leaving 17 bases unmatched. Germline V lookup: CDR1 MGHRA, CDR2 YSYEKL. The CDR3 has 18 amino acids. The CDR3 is CASSPLPTGTSGMGTQYF. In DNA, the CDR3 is TGCGCCAGCAGCCCCTTACCAACCGGGACTAGCGGAATGGGGACCCAGTACTTC.

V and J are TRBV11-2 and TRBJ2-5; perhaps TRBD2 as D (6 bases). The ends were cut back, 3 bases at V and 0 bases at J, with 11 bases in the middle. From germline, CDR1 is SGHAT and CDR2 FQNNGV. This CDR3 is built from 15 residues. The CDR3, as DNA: TGTGCCAGCAGCTTGATAGCGGCGTACCAAGAGACCCAGTACTTC. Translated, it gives CASSLIAAYQETQYF.

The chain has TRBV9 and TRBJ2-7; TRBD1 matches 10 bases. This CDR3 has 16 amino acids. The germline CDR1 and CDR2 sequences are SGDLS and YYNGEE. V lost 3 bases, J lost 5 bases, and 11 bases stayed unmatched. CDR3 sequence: CASSEKLGQGYHEQYF. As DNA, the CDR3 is TGTGCCAGCAGCGAAAAACTGGGACAGGGGTACCACGAGCAGTACTTC.

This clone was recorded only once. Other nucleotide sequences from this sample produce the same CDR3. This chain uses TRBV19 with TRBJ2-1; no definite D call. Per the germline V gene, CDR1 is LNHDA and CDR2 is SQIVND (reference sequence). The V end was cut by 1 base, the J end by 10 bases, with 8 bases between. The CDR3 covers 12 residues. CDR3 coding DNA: TGTGCCAGTAGTATAGCAGGTAACGAGCAGTTCTTC. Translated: CASSIAGNEQFF.

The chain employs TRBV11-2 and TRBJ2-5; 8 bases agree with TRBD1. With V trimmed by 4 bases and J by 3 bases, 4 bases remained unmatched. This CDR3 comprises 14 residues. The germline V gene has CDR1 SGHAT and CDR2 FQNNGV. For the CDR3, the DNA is TGTGCCAGCAGCTGGACAGGGCGGGAAGAGACCCAGTACTTC. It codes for CASSWTGREETQYF.

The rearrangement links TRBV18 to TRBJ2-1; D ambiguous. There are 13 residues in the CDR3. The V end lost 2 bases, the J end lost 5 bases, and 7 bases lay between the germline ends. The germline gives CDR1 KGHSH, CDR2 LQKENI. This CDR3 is CASSPGQNNEQFF. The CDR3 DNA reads TGTGCCAGCTCACCAGGGCAGAACAATGAGCAGTTCTTC. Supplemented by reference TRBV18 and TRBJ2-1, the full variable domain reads NAGVMQNPRHLVRRRGQEARLRCSPMKGHSHVYWYRQLPEEGLKFMVYLQKENIIDESGMPKERFSAEFPKEGPSILRIQQVVRGDSAAYFCASSPGQNNEQFFGPGTRLTVL.

This CDR3 reads CASSISLAGGTYNEQFF. In DNA form, the CDR3 reads TGTGCCAGTAGTATTAGTCTAGCGGGAGGTACCTACAATGAGCAGTTCTTC. V is TRBV19 and J is TRBJ2-1; 11 bases are a match to TRBD2. The V and J ends lost 3 bases and 2 bases, in that order; junction bases with no gene match: 6. This CDR3 has 17 residues. Germline CDR1 LNHDA, CDR2 SQIVND (reference sequence).

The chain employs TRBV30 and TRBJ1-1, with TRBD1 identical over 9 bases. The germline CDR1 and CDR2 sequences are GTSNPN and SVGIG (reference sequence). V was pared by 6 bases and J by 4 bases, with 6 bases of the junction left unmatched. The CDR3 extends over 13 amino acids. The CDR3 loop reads CACKGQGITEAFF. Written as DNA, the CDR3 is TGTGCCTGCAAGGGACAGGGTATCACTGAAGCTTTCTTT. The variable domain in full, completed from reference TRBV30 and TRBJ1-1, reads SQTIHQWPATLVQPVGSPLSLECTVEGTSNPNLYWYRQAAGRGLQLLFYSVGIGQISSEVPQNLSASRPQDRQFILSSKKLLLSDSGFYLCACKGQGITEAFFGQGTRLTVV.

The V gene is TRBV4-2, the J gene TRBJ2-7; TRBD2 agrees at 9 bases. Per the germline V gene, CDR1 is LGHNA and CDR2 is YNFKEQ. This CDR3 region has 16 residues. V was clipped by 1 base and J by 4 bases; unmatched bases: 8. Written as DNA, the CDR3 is TGTGCCAGCAGCCAAGTGGGGGTCGCGGGAGGGTACGAGCAGTACTTC. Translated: CASSQVGVAGGYEQYF.

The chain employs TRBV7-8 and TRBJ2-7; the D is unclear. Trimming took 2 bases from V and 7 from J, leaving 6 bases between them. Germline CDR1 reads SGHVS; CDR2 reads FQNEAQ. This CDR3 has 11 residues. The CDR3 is CASSLSREQYF. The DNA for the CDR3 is TGTGCCAGCAGCTTATCGAGGGAGCAGTACTTC.

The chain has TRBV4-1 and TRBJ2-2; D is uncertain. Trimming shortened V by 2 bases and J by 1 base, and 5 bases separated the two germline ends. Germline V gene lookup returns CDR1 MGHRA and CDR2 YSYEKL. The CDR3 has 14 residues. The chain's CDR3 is CASSQRLNTGELFF. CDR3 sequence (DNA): TGCGCCAGCAGCCAACGGTTGAACACCGGGGAGCTGTTTTTT.

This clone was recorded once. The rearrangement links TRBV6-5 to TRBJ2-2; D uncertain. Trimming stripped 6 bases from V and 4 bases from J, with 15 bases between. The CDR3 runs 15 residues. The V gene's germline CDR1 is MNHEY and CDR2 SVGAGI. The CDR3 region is CASSLFPKSTGELFF. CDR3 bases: TGTGCCAGCAGCCTATTTCCCAAGAGCACCGGGGAGCTGTTTTTT.

CDR3 nucleotide sequence: TGTGCCAGCAGCCTAAGGACAGGGGGAAGCTCCTACGAGCAGTACTTC. Amino acids: CASSLRTGGSSYEQYF. The chain links TRBV7-2 to TRBJ2-7; 10 bases map to TRBD1. Germline V gene lookup returns CDR1 SGHTA and CDR2 FQGNSA. There are 16 residues in the CDR3. The V segment lost 5 bases and the J segment 0 bases; nucleotides outside the gene matches: 7.

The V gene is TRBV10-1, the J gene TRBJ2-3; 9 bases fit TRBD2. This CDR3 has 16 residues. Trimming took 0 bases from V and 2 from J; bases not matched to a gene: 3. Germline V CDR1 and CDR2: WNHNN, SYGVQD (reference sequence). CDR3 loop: CASSESIAGATDTQYF. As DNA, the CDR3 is TGCGCCAGCAGTGAGTCGATAGCGGGAGCCACAGATACGCAGTATTTT.

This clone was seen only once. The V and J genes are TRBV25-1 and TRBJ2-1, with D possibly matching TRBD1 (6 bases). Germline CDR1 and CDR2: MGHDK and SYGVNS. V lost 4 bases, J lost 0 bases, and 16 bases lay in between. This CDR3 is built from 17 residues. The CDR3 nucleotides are TGTGCCAGCAGTGGCACACTACAGGGAAACTCCTACAATGAGCAGTTCTTC. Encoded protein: CASSGTLQGNSYNEQFF.

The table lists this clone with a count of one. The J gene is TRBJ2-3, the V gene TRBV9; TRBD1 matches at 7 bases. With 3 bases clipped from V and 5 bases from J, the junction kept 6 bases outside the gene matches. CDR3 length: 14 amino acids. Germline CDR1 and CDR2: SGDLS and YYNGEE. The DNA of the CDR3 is TGTGCCAGCAGCGAGGGACAGCCCCTAGATACGCAGTATTTT. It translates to CASSEGQPLDTQYF.

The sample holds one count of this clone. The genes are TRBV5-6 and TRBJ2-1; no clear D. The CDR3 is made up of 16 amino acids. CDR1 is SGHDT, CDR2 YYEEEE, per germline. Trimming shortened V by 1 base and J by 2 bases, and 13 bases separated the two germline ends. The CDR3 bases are TGTGCCAGCAGCTTGTCGAAAAACTCTGCCTACAATGAGCAGTTCTTC. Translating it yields CASSLSKNSAYNEQFF.

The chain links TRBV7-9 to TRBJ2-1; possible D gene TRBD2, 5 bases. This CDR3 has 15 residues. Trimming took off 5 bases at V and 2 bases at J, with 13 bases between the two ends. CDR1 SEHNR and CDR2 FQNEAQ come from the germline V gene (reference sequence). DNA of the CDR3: TGTGCCAGCAGCCCAAAGAGCGGAACCTACAATGAGCAGTTCTTC. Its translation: CASSPKSGTYNEQFF.

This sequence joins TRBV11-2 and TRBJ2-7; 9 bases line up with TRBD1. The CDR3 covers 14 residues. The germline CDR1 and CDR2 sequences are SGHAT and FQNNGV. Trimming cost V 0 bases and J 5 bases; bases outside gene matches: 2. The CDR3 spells CASSLDTGGHEQYF. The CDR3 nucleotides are TGTGCCAGCAGCTTAGATACAGGGGGCCACGAGCAGTACTTC.